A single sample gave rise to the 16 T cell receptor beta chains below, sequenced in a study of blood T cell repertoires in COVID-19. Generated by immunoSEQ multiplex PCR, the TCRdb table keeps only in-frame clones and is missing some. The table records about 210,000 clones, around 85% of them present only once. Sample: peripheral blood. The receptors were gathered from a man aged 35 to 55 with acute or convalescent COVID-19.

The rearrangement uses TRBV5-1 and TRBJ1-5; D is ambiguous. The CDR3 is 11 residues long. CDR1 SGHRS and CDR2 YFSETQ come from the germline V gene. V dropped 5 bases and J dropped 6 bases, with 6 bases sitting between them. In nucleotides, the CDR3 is TGCGCCAGCAGTAGGAGTCAGCCCCAGCATTTT. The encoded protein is CASSRSQPQHF.

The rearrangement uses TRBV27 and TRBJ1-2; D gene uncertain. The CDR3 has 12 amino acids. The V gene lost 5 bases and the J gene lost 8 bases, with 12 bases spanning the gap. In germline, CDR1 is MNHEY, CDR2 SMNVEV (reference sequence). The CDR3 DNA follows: TGTGCCAGCAGTCCACCCCGCGGCGGCTACACCTTC. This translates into CASSPPRGGYTF.

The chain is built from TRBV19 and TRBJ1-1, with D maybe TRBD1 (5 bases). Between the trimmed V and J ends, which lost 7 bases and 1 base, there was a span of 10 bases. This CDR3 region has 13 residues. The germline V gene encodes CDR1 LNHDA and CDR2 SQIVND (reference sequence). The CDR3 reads CASTGGGNTEAFF. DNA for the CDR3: TGTGCCAGTACCGGGGGAGGGAACACTGAAGCTTTCTTT. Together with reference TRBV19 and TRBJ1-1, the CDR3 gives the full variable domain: DGGITQSPKYLFRKEGQNVTLSCEQNLNHDAMYWYRQDPGQGLRLIYYSQIVNDFQKGDIAEGYSVSREKKESFPLTVTSAQKNPTAFYLCASTGGGNTEAFFGQGTRLTVV.

The CDR3 DNA is TGTGCCAGCAGCGTCCGACAGGGAAACTATGGCTACACCTTC. The encoded protein is CASSVRQGNYGYTF. This chain uses TRBV13 with TRBJ1-2, with 7 bases matching TRBD1. CDR3 length: 14 residues. In germline, CDR1 is PRHDT, CDR2 FYEKMQ (reference sequence). After removal of 5 bases from V and 2 bases from J, the junction contained 5 bases not matched to a gene.

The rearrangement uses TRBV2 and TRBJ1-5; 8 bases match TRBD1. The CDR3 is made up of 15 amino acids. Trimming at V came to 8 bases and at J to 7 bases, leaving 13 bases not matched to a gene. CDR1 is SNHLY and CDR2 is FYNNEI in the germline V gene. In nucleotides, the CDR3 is TGTGCCAGCTCAAACTTGGACAGGGCGGGGCAGCCCCAGCATTTT. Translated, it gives CASSNLDRAGQPQHF. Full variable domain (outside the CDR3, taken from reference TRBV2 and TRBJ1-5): EPEVTQTPSHQVTQMGQEVILRCVPISNHLYFYWYRQILGQKVEFLVSFYNNEISEKSEIFDDQFSVERPDGSNFTLKIRSTKLEDSAMYFCASSNLDRAGQPQHFGDGTRLSIL.

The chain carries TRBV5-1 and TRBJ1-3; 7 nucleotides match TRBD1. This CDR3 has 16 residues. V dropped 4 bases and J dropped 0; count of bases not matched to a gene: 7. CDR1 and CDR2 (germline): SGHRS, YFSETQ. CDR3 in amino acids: CASSQTGEASGNTIYF. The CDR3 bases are TGCGCCAGCAGCCAAACAGGGGAAGCCTCTGGAAACACCATATATTTT.

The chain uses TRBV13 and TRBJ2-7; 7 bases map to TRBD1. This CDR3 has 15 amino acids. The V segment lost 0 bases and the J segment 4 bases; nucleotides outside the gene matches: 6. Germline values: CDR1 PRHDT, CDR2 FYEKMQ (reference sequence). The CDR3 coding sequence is TGTGCCAGCAGCTTAGGACAGGGGAAAGTATACGAGCAGTACTTC. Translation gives CASSLGQGKVYEQYF.

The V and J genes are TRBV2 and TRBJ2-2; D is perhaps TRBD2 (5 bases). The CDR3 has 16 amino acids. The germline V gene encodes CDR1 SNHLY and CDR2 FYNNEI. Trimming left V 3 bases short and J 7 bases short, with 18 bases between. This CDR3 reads CASSDRASRGGGELFF. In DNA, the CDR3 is TGTGCCAGCAGTGATCGCGCTAGCCGAGGAGGCGGGGAGCTGTTTTTT.

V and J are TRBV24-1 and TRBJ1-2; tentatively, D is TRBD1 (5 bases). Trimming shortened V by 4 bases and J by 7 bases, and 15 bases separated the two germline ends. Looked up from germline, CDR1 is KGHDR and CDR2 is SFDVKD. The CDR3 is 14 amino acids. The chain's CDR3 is CATSDPIGAFGYTF. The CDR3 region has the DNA TGTGCCACCAGTGACCCGATAGGGGCGTTTGGCTACACCTTC.

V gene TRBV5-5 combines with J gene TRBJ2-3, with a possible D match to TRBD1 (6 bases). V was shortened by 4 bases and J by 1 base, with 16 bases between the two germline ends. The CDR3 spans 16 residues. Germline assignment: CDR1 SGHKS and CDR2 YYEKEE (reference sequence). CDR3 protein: CASSPPSGAGTDTQYF. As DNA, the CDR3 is TGTGCCAGCAGCCCACCATCAGGGGCTGGCACAGATACGCAGTATTTT.

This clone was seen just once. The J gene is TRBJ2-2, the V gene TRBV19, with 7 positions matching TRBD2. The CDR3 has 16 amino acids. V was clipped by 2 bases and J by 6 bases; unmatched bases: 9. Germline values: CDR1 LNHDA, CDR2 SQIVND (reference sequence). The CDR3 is CASSINGEGIAGELFF. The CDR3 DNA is TGTGCCAGTAGTATAAATGGGGAGGGGATAGCCGGGGAGCTGTTTTTT.

For the CDR3, the DNA is TGTGCCAGCAGTCTCCACAGGGGCGGCACAGATACGCAGTATTTT. Translation gives CASSLHRGGTDTQYF. V usage is TRBV6-5 and J usage is TRBJ2-3; 7 nucleotides agree with TRBD1. The CDR3 is 15 amino acids. Trimming removed 5 bases from V and 1 base from J; junction bases left unmatched: 6. Germline CDR1 and CDR2: MNHEY and SVGAGI.

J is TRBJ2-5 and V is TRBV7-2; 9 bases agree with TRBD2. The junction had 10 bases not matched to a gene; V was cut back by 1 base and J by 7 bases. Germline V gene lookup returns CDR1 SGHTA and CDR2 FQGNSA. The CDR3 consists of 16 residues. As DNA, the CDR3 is TGTGCCAGCAGCTTAGTGCGGCTAGCGGGAAGGGGGACCCAGTACTTC. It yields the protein CASSLVRLAGRGTQYF.

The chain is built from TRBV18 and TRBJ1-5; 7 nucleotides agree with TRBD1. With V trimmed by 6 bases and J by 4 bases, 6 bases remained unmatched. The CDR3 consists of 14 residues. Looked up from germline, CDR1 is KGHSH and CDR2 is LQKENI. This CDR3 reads CASSLGTDNQPQHF. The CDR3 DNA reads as TGTGCCAGCTCTCTAGGGACAGATAATCAGCCCCAGCATTTT. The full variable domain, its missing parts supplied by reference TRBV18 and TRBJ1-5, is NAGVMQNPRHLVRRRGQEARLRCSPMKGHSHVYWYRQLPEEGLKFMVYLQKENIIDESGMPKERFSAEFPKEGPSILRIQQVVRGDSAAYFCASSLGTDNQPQHFGDGTRLSIL.

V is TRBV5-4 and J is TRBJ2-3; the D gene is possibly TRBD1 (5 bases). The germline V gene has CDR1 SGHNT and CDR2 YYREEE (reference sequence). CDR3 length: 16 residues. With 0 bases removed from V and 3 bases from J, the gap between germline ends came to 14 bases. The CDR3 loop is CASSLAAAGITDTQYF. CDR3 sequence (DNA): TGTGCCAGCAGCTTGGCCGCGGCAGGGATTACAGATACGCAGTATTTT.

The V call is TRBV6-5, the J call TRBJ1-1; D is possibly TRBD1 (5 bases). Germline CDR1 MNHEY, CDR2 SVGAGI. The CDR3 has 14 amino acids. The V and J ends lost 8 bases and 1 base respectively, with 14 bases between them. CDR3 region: CASVRVGGNTEAFF. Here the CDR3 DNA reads TGTGCCAGCGTAAGGGTGGGGGGGAACACTGAAGCTTTCTTT.